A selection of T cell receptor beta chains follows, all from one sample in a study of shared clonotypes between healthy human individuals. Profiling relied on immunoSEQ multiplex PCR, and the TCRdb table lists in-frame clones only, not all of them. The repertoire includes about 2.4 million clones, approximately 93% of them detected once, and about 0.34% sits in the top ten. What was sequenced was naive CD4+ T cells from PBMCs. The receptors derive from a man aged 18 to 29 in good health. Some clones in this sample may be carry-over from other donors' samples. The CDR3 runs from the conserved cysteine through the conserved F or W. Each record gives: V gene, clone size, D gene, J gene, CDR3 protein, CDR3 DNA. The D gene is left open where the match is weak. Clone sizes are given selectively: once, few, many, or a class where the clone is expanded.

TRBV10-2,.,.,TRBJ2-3,CASRVPTDTDTQYF,TGCGCCAGCCGCGTCCCTACGGACACAGATACGCAGTATTTT
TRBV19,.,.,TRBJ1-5,CASSIGGGRGQPQHF,TGTGCCAGTAGTATAGGCGGGGGCCGAGGTCAGCCCCAGCATTTT
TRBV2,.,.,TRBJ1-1,CASILPHEILGTEAFF,TGTGCCAGCATCCTCCCCCACGAAATTCTCGGGACTGAAGCTTTCTTT
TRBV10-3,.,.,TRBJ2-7,CAISESGSPSSYEQYF,TGTGCCATCAGTGAGTCGGGCAGCCCGAGCTCCTACGAGCAGTACTTC
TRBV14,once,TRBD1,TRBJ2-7,CASTPLRDRSAEQYF,TGTGCCAGCACTCCATTGAGGGACAGGTCGGCCGAGCAGTACTTC
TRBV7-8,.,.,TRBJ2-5,CASSLVSGATGETQYF,TGTGCCAGCAGCTTAGTTTCGGGAGCTACCGGGGAGACCCAGTACTTC
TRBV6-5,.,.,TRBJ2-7,CASSYSRLSYEQYF,TGTGCCAGCAGTTACTCGAGACTATCCTACGAGCAGTACTTC
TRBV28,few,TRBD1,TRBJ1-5,CASKVQDRRNQPQHF,TGTGCCAGCAAAGTCCAGGACAGGAGGAATCAGCCCCAGCATTTT
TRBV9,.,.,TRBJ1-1,CASSVESAPGTEAFF,TGTGCCAGCAGCGTAGAGAGCGCCCCGGGGACTGAAGCTTTCTTT
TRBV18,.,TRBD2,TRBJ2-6,CASSPRWEGTGANVLTF,TGTGCCAGCTCACCAAGATGGGAGGGGACCGGGGCCAACGTCCTGACTTTC
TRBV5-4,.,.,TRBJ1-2,CASSGGNLRDGYTF,TGTGCCAGCAGCGGGGGCAACCTCAGGGATGGCTACACCTTC
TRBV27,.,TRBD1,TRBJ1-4,CASALQGSEKLFF,TGTGCCAGCGCTCTACAGGGGTCTGAAAAACTGTTTTTT
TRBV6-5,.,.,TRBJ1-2,CASSYGGGGYSGYTF,TGTGCCAGCAGTTACGGCGGAGGAGGGTACTCTGGCTACACCTTC
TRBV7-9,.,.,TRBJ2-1,CASSLAIGLYNEQFF,TGTGCCAGCAGCTTAGCTATAGGACTTTACAATGAGCAGTTCTTC
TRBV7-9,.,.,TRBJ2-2,CASSLIRIAGELFF,TGTGCCAGCAGCTTAATTCGGATCGCCGGGGAGCTGTTTTTT
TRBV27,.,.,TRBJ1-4,CASSNGPGSANEKLFF,TGTGCCAGCAGTAACGGGCCGGGGTCGGCTAATGAAAAACTGTTTTTT
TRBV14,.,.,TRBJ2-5,CASSQEFRAQETQYF,TGTGCCAGCAGCCAAGAATTCAGGGCCCAAGAGACCCAGTACTTC
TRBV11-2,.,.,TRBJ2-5,CASSLGQKETQYF,TGTGCCAGCAGCTTAGGCCAGAAAGAGACCCAGTACTTC
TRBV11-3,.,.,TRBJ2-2,CASSQEGPGELFF,TGTGCCAGCAGTCAAGAGGGTCCCGGGGAGCTGTTTTTT
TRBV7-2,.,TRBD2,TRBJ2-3,CASSYGLAGLGTQYF,TGTGCCAGCAGCTACGGACTAGCGGGACTGGGTACGCAGTATTTT
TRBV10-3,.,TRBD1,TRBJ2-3,CAISGTEKTDTQYF,TGTGCCATCAGCGGGACAGAGAAGACAGATACGCAGTATTTT
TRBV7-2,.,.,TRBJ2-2,CASTIAFGELFF,TGTGCCAGCACTATAGCGTTCGGGGAGCTGTTTTTT
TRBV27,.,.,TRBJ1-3,CASSLAQPATGNTIYF,TGTGCCAGCAGTTTGGCGCAGCCAGCAACTGGAAACACCATATATTTT
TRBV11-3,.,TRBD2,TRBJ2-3,CASSIVGGPNTDTQYF,TGTGCCAGCAGCATCGTGGGAGGGCCTAATACAGATACGCAGTATTTT
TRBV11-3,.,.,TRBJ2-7,CASSLGSESSYEQYF,TGTGCCAGCAGCTTAGGGTCGGAGAGCTCCTACGAGCAGTACTTC
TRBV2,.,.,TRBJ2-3,CASGEAVNTDTQYF,TGTGCCAGCGGCGAGGCGGTCAACACAGATACGCAGTATTTT
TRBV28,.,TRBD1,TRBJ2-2,CASSETGQGTGELFF,TGTGCCAGCTCCGAAACGGGACAGGGCACCGGGGAGCTGTTTTTT
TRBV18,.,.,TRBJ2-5,CASSPYRRETQYF,TGTGCCAGCTCACCTTACCGGCGGGAGACCCAGTACTTC
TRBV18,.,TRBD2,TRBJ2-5,CASSPGTTRETQYF,TGTGCCAGCTCACCGGGGACTACCCGGGAGACCCAGTACTTC
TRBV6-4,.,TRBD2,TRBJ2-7,CASRLEAGGPGEQYF,TGTGCCAGCCGCCTGGAGGCGGGAGGCCCGGGCGAGCAGTACTTC
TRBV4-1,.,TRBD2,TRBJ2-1,CASSQDASGSYNEQFF,TGCGCCAGCAGCCAAGACGCTAGCGGCTCCTACAATGAGCAGTTCTTC
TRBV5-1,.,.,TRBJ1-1,CASSLGPGNTEAFF,TGCGCCAGCAGCTTGGGTCCGGGGAACACTGAAGCTTTCTTT
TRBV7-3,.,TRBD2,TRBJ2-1,CASSLIAGGPNEQFF,TGTGCCAGCAGCTTAATCGCGGGAGGCCCCAATGAGCAGTTCTTC
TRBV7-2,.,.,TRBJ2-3,CASSRGQTDTQYF,TGTGCCAGCAGCCGGGGACAAACAGATACGCAGTATTTT
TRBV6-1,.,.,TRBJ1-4,CASSEQSGREKLFF,TGTGCCAGCAGTGAACAGTCAGGGAGAGAAAAACTGTTTTTT
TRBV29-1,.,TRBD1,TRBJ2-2,CSVGTGRTGELFF,TGCAGCGTTGGGACAGGACGGACCGGGGAGCTGTTTTTT
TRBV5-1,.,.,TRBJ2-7,CASSQGRDEQYF,TGCGCCAGCTCCCAGGGGCGAGACGAGCAGTACTTC
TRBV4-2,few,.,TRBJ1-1,CASSPQAGNTEAFF,TGTGCCAGCAGCCCCCAGGCAGGGAACACTGAAGCTTTCTTT
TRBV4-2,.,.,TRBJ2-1,CASSLLLTEYEQFF,TGTGCCAGCAGCCTCCTTCTAACGGAGTATGAGCAGTTCTTC
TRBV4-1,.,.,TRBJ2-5,CASSQASQPLEQYF,TGCGCCAGCAGCCAAGCATCCCAGCCTCTGGAGCAGTACTTC
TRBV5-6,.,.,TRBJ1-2,CASSRDLTRPYGYTF,TGTGCCAGCAGCCGTGACTTGACGCGGCCCTATGGCTACACCTTC
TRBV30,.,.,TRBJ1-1,CAWSRENTEAFF,TGTGCCTGGAGTAGAGAGAACACTGAAGCTTTCTTT
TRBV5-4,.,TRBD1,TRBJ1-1,CASSSGQGGEAFF,TGTGCCAGCAGCTCAGGACAGGGGGGTGAAGCTTTCTTT
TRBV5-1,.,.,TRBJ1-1,CASSPSVAGYTEAFF,TGCGCCAGCAGCCCCTCGGTGGCAGGGTACACTGAAGCTTTCTTT
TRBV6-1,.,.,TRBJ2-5,CASVRSGARETQYF,TGTGCCAGCGTTCGGTCGGGGGCAAGAGAGACCCAGTACTTC
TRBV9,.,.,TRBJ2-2,CASSVAGYAGELFF,TGTGCCAGCAGCGTAGCAGGGTACGCCGGGGAGCTGTTTTTT
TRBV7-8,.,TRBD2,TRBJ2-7,CASSRLLGAGVHEQYF,TGTGCCAGCAGCCGCCTGTTGGGAGCGGGAGTGCACGAGCAGTACTTC
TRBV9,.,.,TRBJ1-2,CASSVGRASHYGYTF,TGTGCCAGCAGCGTAGGTAGGGCTTCACACTATGGCTACACCTTC
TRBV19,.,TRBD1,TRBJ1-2,CATRTGAQFNYGYTF,TGTGCCACCCGCACAGGGGCCCAATTTAACTATGGCTACACCTTC
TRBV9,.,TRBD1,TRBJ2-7,CASSVNPDRVYEQYF,TGTGCCAGCAGCGTTAACCCCGACAGGGTCTACGAGCAGTACTTC
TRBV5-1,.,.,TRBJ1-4,CASRLGINEKLFF,TGCGCCAGCAGGCTGGGCATTAATGAAAAACTGTTTTTT
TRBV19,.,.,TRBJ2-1,CASSLQGSYNEQFF,TGTGCCAGTAGTCTTCAGGGGTCATACAATGAGCAGTTCTTC
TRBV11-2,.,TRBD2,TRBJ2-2,CASSLGASGQSNTGELFF,TGTGCCAGCAGCTTAGGGGCTAGCGGGCAGTCGAACACCGGGGAGCTGTTTTTT